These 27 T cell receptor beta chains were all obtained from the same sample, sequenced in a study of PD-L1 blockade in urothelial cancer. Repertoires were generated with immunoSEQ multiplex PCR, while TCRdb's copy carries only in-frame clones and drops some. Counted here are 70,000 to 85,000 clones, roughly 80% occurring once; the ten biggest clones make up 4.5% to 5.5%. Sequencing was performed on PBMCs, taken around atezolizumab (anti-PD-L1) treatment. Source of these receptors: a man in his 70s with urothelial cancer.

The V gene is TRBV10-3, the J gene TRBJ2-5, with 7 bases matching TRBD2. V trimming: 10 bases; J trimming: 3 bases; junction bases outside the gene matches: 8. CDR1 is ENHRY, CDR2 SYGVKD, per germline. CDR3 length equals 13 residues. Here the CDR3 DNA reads TGTGCCACCACGGGGGGTCAGGAAGAGACCCAGTACTTC. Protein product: CATTGGQEETQYF.

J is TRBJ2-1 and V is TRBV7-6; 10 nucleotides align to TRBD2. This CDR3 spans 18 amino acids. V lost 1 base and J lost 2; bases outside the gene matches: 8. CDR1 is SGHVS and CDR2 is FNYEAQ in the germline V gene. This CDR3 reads CASSLVPQREGAYNEQFF. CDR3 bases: TGTGCCAGCAGCTTAGTCCCCCAGCGGGAGGGAGCCTACAATGAGCAGTTCTTC. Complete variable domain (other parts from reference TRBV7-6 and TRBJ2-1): GAGVSQSPRYKVTKRGQDVALRCDPISGHVSLYWYRQALGQGPEFLTYFNYEAQQDKSGLPNDRFSAERPEGSISTLTIQRTEQRDSAMYRCASSLVPQREGAYNEQFFGPGTRLTVL.

The CDR3 is CASQGANTGELFF. The CDR3 DNA sequence: TGTGCCAGCCAGGGGGCTAACACCGGGGAGCTGTTTTTT. The V call is TRBV28, the J call TRBJ2-2; 8 bases line up with TRBD1. This CDR3 is 13 amino acids long. The V segment lost 8 bases and the J segment 2 bases; nucleotides outside the gene matches: 1. CDR1 and CDR2 from the germline V gene are MDHEN and SYDVKM.

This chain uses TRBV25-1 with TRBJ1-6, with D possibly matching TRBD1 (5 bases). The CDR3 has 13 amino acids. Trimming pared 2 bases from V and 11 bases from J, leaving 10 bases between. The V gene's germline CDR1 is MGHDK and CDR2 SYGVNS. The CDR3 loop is CASSEAGGTPLHF. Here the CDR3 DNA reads TGTGCCAGCAGTGAAGCCGGGGGAACACCCCTCCACTTT.

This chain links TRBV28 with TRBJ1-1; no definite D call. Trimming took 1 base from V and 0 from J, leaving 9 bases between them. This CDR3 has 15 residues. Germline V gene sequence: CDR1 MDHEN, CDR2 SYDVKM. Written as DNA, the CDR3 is TGTGCCAGCAGTTTATTGTCAGTTATGAACACTGAAGCTTTCTTT. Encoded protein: CASSLLSVMNTEAFF.

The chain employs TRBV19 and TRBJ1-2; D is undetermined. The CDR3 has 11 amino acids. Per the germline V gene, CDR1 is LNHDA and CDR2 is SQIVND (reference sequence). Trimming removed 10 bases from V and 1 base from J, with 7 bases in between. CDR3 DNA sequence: TGTGCCACCAGCGTTAACTATGGCTACACCTTC. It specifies CATSVNYGYTF.

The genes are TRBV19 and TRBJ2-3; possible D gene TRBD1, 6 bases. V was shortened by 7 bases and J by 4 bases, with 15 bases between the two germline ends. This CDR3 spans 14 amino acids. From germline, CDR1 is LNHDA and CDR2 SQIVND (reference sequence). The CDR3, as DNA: TGTGCCAGTAAAACAGGGCGAGTTTCAGATACGCAGTATTTT. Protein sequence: CASKTGRVSDTQYF.

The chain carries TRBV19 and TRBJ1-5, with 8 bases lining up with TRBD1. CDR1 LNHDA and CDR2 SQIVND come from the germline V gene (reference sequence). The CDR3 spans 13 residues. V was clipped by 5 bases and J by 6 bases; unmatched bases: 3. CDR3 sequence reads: CASSVDRGQPQHF. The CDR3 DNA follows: TGTGCCAGTAGTGTCGACAGGGGTCAGCCCCAGCATTTT.

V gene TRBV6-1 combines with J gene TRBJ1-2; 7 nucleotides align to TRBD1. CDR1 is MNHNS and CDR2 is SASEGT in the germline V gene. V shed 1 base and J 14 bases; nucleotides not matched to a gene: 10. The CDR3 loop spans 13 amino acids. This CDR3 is CASSEGFGGGRTF. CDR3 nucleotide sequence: TGTGCCAGCAGTGAAGGGTTCGGAGGGGGCAGGACCTTC.

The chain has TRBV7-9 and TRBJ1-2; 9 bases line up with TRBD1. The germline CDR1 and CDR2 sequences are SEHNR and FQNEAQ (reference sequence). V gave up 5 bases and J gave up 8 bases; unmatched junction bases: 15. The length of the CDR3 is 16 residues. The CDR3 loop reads CASSPRPGTGTDGYTF. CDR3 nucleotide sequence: TGTGCCAGCAGCCCTCGTCCCGGGACAGGGACGGACGGCTACACCTTC.

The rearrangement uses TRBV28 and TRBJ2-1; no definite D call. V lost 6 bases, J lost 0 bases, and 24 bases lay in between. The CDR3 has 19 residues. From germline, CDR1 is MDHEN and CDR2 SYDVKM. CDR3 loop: CASSENSGFTTSSYNEQFF. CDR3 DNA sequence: TGTGCCAGCAGCGAGAACTCCGGGTTCACAACGAGCTCCTACAATGAGCAGTTCTTC.

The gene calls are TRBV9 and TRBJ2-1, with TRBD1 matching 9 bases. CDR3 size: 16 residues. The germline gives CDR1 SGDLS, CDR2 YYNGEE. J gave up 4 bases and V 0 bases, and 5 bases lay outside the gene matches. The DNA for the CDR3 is TGTGCCAGCAGCGTAGGCGGGACAGGGCGTTACAATGAGCAGTTCTTC. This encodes CASSVGGTGRYNEQFF.

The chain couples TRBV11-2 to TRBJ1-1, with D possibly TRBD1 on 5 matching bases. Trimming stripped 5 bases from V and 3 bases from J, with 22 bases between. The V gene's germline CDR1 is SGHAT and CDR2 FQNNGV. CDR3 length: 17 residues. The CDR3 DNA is TGTGCCAGCAGCCCCCGAAGTGGGGCGGAGGGTGACACTGAAGCTTTCTTT. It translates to CASSPRSGAEGDTEAFF.

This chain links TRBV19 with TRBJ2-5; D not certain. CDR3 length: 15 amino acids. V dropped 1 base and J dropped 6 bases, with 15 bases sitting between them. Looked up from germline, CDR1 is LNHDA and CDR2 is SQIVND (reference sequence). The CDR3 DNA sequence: TGTGCCAGTAGTATAGCCGCAGGTCCGTCTCAGACCCAGTACTTC. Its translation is CASSIAAGPSQTQYF.

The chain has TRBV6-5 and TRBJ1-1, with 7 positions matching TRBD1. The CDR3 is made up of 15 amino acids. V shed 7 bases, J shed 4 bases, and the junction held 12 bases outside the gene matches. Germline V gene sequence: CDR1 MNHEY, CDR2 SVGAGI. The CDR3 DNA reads TGTGCCAGCAACAACGAGGGGGCCCTTTCCACTGAAGCTTTCTTT. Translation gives CASNNEGALSTEAFF.

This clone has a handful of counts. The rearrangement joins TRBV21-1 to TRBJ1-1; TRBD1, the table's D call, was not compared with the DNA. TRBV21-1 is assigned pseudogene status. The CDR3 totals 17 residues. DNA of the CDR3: TGTGCCAGCAGCAAAAAGTGGGCAGGGGGTGGGAACACTGAAGCTTTCTTT. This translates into CASSKKWAGGGNTEAFF.

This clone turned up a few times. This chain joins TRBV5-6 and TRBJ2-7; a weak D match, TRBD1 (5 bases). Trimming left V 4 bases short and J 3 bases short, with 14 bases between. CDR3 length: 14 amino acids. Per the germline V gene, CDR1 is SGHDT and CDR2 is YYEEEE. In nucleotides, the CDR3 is TGTGCCAGCAGCCAAGTCAGGGAAATCTACGAGCAGTACTTC. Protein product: CASSQVREIYEQYF.

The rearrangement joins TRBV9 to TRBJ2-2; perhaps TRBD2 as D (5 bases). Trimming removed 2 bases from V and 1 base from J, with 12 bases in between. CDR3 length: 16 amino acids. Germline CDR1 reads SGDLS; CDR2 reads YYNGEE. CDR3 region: CASSVRGAGNTGELFF. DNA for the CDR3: TGTGCCAGCAGCGTCCGCGGCGCGGGGAACACCGGGGAGCTGTTTTTT.

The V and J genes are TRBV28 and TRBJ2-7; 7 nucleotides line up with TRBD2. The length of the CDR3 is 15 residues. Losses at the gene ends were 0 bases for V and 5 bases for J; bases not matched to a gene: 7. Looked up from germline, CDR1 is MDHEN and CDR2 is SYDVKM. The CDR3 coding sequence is TGTGCCAGCAGTTTATGGACGGGAGGCCGACACGAGCAGTACTTC. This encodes CASSLWTGGRHEQYF. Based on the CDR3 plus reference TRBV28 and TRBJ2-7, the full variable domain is DVKVTQSSRYLVKRTGEKVFLECVQDMDHENMFWYRQDPGLGLRLIYFSYDVKMKEKGDIPEGYSVSREKKERFSLILESASTNQTSMYLCASSLWTGGRHEQYFGPGTRLTVT.

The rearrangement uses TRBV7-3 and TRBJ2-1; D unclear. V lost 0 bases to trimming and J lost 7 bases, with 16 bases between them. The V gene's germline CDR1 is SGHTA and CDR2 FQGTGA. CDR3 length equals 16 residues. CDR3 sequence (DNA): TGTGCCAGCAGCTTAACGAGTCCGCTGATTGAGAATGAGCAGTTCTTC. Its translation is CASSLTSPLIENEQFF.

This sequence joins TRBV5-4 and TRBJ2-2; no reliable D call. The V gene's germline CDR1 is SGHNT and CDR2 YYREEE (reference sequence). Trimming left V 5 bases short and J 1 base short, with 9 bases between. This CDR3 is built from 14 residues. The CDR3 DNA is TGTGCCAGCAGATTCGACATGAACACCGGGGAGCTGTTTTTT. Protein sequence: CASRFDMNTGELFF.

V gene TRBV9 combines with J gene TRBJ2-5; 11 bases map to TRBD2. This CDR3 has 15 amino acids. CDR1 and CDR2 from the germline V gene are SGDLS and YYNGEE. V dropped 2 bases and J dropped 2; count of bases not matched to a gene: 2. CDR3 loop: CASSVVAGGQETQYF. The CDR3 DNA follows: TGTGCCAGCAGCGTGGTAGCGGGAGGGCAAGAGACCCAGTACTTC.

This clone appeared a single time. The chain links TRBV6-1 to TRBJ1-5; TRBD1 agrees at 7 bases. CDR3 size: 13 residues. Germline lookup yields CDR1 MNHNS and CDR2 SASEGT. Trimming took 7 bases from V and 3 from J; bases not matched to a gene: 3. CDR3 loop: CASNRGNNQPQHF. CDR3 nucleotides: TGTGCCAGCAACAGGGGTAACAATCAGCCCCAGCATTTT.

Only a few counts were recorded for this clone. The CDR3 sequence is CASSHGQGAGYTF. CDR3 nucleotide sequence: TGTGCCAGCAGTCATGGACAGGGGGCGGGCTACACCTTC. The chain is built from TRBV28 and TRBJ1-2, with 11 bases identical to TRBD1. Germline-derived CDR1 and CDR2 are MDHEN and SYDVKM. The ends lost 5 bases at V and 8 bases at J; junction bases unmatched: 4. This CDR3 spans 13 amino acids.

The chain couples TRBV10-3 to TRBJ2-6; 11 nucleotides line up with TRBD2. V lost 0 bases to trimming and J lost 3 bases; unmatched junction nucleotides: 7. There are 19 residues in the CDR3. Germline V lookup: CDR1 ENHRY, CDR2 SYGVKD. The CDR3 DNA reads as TGTGCCATCAGTGAGTCAGGACTAGCGGGTCTGAGTGGGGCCAACGTCCTGACTTTC. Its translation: CAISESGLAGLSGANVLTF.

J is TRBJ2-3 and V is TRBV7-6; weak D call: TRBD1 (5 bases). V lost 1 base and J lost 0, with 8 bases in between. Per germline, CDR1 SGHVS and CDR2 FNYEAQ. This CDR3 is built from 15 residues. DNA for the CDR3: TGTGCCAGCAGCTTAGGACAGACAAGCACAGATACGCAGTATTTT. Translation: CASSLGQTSTDTQYF.

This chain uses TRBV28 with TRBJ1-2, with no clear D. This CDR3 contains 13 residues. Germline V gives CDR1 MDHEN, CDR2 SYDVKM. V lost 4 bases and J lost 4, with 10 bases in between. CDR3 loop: CASSSTESYGYTF. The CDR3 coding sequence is TGTGCCAGCAGTTCTACGGAGTCCTATGGCTACACCTTC.